Listed below are T cell receptor beta chains from one sample, sequenced in a study of T cells in localized non-small cell lung cancer. Repertoires were generated with immunoSEQ multiplex PCR, while TCRdb's copy carries only in-frame clones and drops some. The repertoire holds 100,000 to 150,000 clones, approximately 88% seen once, with roughly 1.8% in the top ten. The starting material was peripheral blood, obtained before any cancer treatment. The receptor set was obtained from a female donor at least 60 years old with stage I lung adenocarcinoma. CDR3s include the opening cysteine and the closing phenylalanine or tryptophan. A D gene is named only where the DNA matches it firmly. Rows give clone size only sometimes, using once, few, many, or a class for an expanded clone.

d_gene: TRBD2
v_gene: TRBV27
j_gene: TRBJ2-5
abundance: .
CDR3nt: TGTGCCAGCAGTTTATCCCCGACTAGCGCCGTTGGGGAGACCCAGTACTTC
CDR3aa: CASSLSPTSAVGETQYF

d_gene: TRBD2
v_gene: TRBV15
j_gene: TRBJ2-7
abundance: once
CDR3nt: TGTGCCACCAGCAGACCGGGACTAGCGGGATTTTACGAGCAGTACTTC
CDR3aa: CATSRPGLAGFYEQYF

d_gene: .
v_gene: TRBV29-1
j_gene: TRBJ2-1
abundance: .
CDR3nt: TGCAGCGCACGCGCTACCGGGACGGTTTACAATGAGCAGTTCTTC
CDR3aa: CSARATGTVYNEQFF

d_gene: .
v_gene: TRBV6-5
j_gene: TRBJ1-2
abundance: once
CDR3nt: TGTGCCAGCAGTTACTCGACCCGTACTTACTATGGCTACACCTTC
CDR3aa: CASSYSTRTYYGYTF

d_gene: .
v_gene: TRBV4-1
j_gene: TRBJ1-1
abundance: once
CDR3nt: TGCGCCAGCAGCCAAGGAGGCGGGAGGGGGACTGAAGCTTTCTTT
CDR3aa: CASSQGGGRGTEAFF

d_gene: .
v_gene: TRBV28
j_gene: TRBJ2-1
abundance: .
CDR3nt: TGTGCCAGCAGTCCGCCTCCACCACACAATGAGCAGTTCTTC
CDR3aa: CASSPPPPHNEQFF

d_gene: TRBD1
v_gene: TRBV5-6
j_gene: TRBJ2-5
abundance: .
CDR3nt: TGTGCCAGCAGCTTGGGCCCCAGGGGGTCTGAGACCCAGTACTTC
CDR3aa: CASSLGPRGSETQYF

d_gene: .
v_gene: TRBV6-1
j_gene: TRBJ2-7
abundance: .
CDR3nt: TGTGCCAGCACCTCGGGACAACCCTACGAGCAGTACTTC
CDR3aa: CASTSGQPYEQYF

d_gene: .
v_gene: TRBV2
j_gene: TRBJ2-1
abundance: .
CDR3nt: TGTGCCAGCAGGCCCGCCCCGGATTCCCACAATGAGCAGTTCTTC
CDR3aa: CASRPAPDSHNEQFF

d_gene: .
v_gene: TRBV5-1
j_gene: TRBJ1-5
abundance: .
CDR3nt: TGCGCCAGCAGCTTGGAGTCTAGCAATCAGCCCCAGCATTTT
CDR3aa: CASSLESSNQPQHF

d_gene: .
v_gene: TRBV9
j_gene: TRBJ2-3
abundance: once
CDR3nt: TGTGCCAGCAGCGTAGCCCCCTCGTCGACGCAGTATTTT
CDR3aa: CASSVAPSSTQYF

d_gene: .
v_gene: TRBV28
j_gene: TRBJ1-4
abundance: few
CDR3nt: TGTGCCAGCAGACCTAACACAGCAACTAATGAAAAACTGTTTTTT
CDR3aa: CASRPNTATNEKLFF

d_gene: .
v_gene: TRBV4-1
j_gene: TRBJ1-6
abundance: .
CDR3nt: TGCGCCAGCAGCCAAGAGAGGGCGGGGGGCAATTCACCCCTCCACTTT
CDR3aa: CASSQERAGGNSPLHF

d_gene: .
v_gene: TRBV19
j_gene: TRBJ2-7
abundance: .
CDR3nt: TGTGCCAGTAGTTCAGGGTATCTCTACGAGCAGTACTTC
CDR3aa: CASSSGYLYEQYF

d_gene: .
v_gene: TRBV9
j_gene: TRBJ2-7
abundance: .
CDR3nt: TGTGCCAGCAGCGTAAGGACTGAGACCTACGAGCAGTACTTC
CDR3aa: CASSVRTETYEQYF

d_gene: .
v_gene: TRBV7-6
j_gene: TRBJ2-2
abundance: .
CDR3nt: TGTGCCAGCAGCTTAAGGCTCCTTGGGTCCCCACCCCACGGGGAGCTGTTTTTT
CDR3aa: CASSLRLLGSPPHGELFF

d_gene: .
v_gene: TRBV9
j_gene: TRBJ2-3
abundance: .
CDR3nt: TGTGCCAGCAGCGTAGGGCCCGACACAGATACGCAGTATTTT
CDR3aa: CASSVGPDTDTQYF

d_gene: TRBD2
v_gene: TRBV7-2
j_gene: TRBJ2-2
abundance: .
CDR3nt: TGTGCCAGCAGACCTACTAGCGGAACCGGGGAGCTGTTTTTT
CDR3aa: CASRPTSGTGELFF

d_gene: .
v_gene: TRBV28
j_gene: TRBJ1-1
abundance: .
CDR3nt: TGTGCCAGCAGTTCGCCTAATGATGAAGCTTTCTTT
CDR3aa: CASSSPNDEAFF

d_gene: .
v_gene: TRBV30
j_gene: TRBJ2-7
abundance: .
CDR3nt: TGTGCCTGGAGCTTTAGGGGCGAGCAGTACTTC
CDR3aa: CAWSFRGEQYF

d_gene: .
v_gene: TRBV28
j_gene: TRBJ1-2
abundance: .
CDR3nt: TGTGCCAGCAGTTCTTTCTATGGCTACACCTTC
CDR3aa: CASSSFYGYTF

d_gene: .
v_gene: TRBV15
j_gene: TRBJ2-1
abundance: .
CDR3nt: TGTGCCACCAGCAGAGATGCCCCGCGGAACAATGAGCAGTTCTTC
CDR3aa: CATSRDAPRNNEQFF

d_gene: .
v_gene: TRBV5-1
j_gene: TRBJ1-6
abundance: .
CDR3nt: TGCGCCAGCAGCTTGACGGATAATTCACCCCTCCACTTT
CDR3aa: CASSLTDNSPLHF

d_gene: .
v_gene: TRBV23-1
j_gene: TRBJ1-3
abundance: .
CDR3nt: TGCGCCAGCCCCGGCCGCCTCTCTGGAAACACCATATATTTT
CDR3aa: CASPGRLSGNTIYF

d_gene: .
v_gene: TRBV29-1
j_gene: TRBJ2-5
abundance: .
CDR3nt: TGCAGCGTTGAAAGGGACGCGGGACAAGAGACCCAGTACTTC
CDR3aa: CSVERDAGQETQYF

d_gene: TRBD1
v_gene: TRBV9
j_gene: TRBJ1-1
abundance: .
CDR3nt: TGTGCCAGCAGCGCATACCGACAGGGGAACACTGAAGCTTTCTTT
CDR3aa: CASSAYRQGNTEAFF

d_gene: .
v_gene: TRBV30
j_gene: TRBJ2-7
abundance: .
CDR3nt: TGTGCCTGGGGCTACGGGGACTCCTACGAGCAGTACTTC
CDR3aa: CAWGYGDSYEQYF

d_gene: TRBD2
v_gene: TRBV19
j_gene: TRBJ2-1
abundance: .
CDR3nt: TGTGCCAGTAGTAAAGGACTAGCGGGAGTTGTCAATGAGCAGTTCTTC
CDR3aa: CASSKGLAGVVNEQFF

d_gene: TRBD2
v_gene: TRBV6-5
j_gene: TRBJ2-5
abundance: .
CDR3nt: TGTGCCAGCAGTTACGGACTAGTCGGAGAGACCCAGTACTTC
CDR3aa: CASSYGLVGETQYF

d_gene: TRBD1
v_gene: TRBV5-4
j_gene: TRBJ1-3
abundance: .
CDR3nt: TGTGCCAGCTCGACCGGGACAGGGAGAAACACCATATATTTT
CDR3aa: CASSTGTGRNTIYF

d_gene: TRBD2
v_gene: TRBV5-1
j_gene: TRBJ2-1
abundance: .
CDR3nt: TGCGCCAGCAGCTTGTGGGCACTAGCGGGAGATCAAGAGCAGTTCTTC
CDR3aa: CASSLWALAGDQEQFF

d_gene: .
v_gene: TRBV10-1
j_gene: TRBJ2-5
abundance: .
CDR3nt: TGCGCCAGCAGTGATTGGCGGGATGAAGAGACCCAGTACTTC
CDR3aa: CASSDWRDEETQYF

d_gene: .
v_gene: TRBV7-9
j_gene: TRBJ2-1
abundance: .
CDR3nt: TGTGCCAGCACCCTAACGGTGAGTCGGAATGAGCAGTTCTTC
CDR3aa: CASTLTVSRNEQFF

d_gene: TRBD1
v_gene: TRBV9
j_gene: TRBJ1-2
abundance: .
CDR3nt: TGTGCCAGCAGCGTAGTTGACAGGGGGCTGGGCTACACCTTC
CDR3aa: CASSVVDRGLGYTF

d_gene: TRBD1
v_gene: TRBV6-5
j_gene: TRBJ2-7
abundance: .
CDR3nt: TGTGCCAGCAGCAAGAACCCGGGACAGCCCTACGAGCAGTACTTC
CDR3aa: CASSKNPGQPYEQYF

d_gene: .
v_gene: TRBV5-1
j_gene: TRBJ2-1
abundance: .
CDR3nt: TGCGCCAGCTCGGACCCACGAGGTGGGCAGTTCTTC
CDR3aa: CASSDPRGGQFF

d_gene: TRBD1
v_gene: TRBV29-1
j_gene: TRBJ1-1
abundance: .
CDR3nt: TGCAGCGCAAATAGAGGACAGGGTAACACTGAAGCTTTCTTT
CDR3aa: CSANRGQGNTEAFF

d_gene: .
v_gene: TRBV30
j_gene: TRBJ2-3
abundance: .
CDR3nt: TGTGCCTGGAGTGGGGGTCCGCCAGATACGCAGTATTTT
CDR3aa: CAWSGGPPDTQYF

d_gene: TRBD1
v_gene: TRBV5-4
j_gene: TRBJ2-5
abundance: .
CDR3nt: TGTGCCAGCAGCCCGGACAGGGCCCGGGAGACCCAGTACTTC
CDR3aa: CASSPDRARETQYF